A selection of T cell receptor beta chains follows, all from one sample in a study of response to subunit inactivated influenza vaccine. TCRdb ran MiXCR on the RT-PCR reads and lists one entry per CDR3 protein. The sample lists about 570,000 distinct CDR3 sequences, approximately 10% occurring once. This sample was also put to use in a study of T cells expressing NK-cell markers.

This material consisted of PBMCs from blood, taken on the day of vaccination. These receptors all stem from a man between 45 and 60 years old who received an inactivated influenza vaccine. Each CDR3 is given with its conserved first and last residue. D genes are given only for firm matches. Clone size is shown for a subset of rows, as once, few, many or a class of expanded clone.

CDR3nt: TGCGCCAGCAGCCAAGAAGGGGGGACAAGCTCCTACGAGCAGTACTTC
CDR3aa: CASSQEGGTSSYEQYF
len: 16
j_gene: TRBJ2-7
d_gene: .
abundance: few
v_gene: TRBV4-3

CDR3nt: TGTGCCAGCAGTTTCCTCAGTTCAGGGGTTGGGAAGAACACTGAAGCTTTCTTT
CDR3aa: CASSFLSSGVGKNTEAFF
len: 18
j_gene: TRBJ1-1
d_gene: .
abundance: .
v_gene: TRBV28

CDR3nt: TGTGCCAGCAGCTTATCTAGCGGGAGACTAGAGACCCAGTACTTC
CDR3aa: CASSLSSGRLETQYF
len: 15
j_gene: TRBJ2-5
d_gene: TRBD2
abundance: few
v_gene: TRBV5-4

CDR3nt: TGTGCCATCAGTGGTGGGTTGAACACTGAAGCTTTCTTT
CDR3aa: CAISGGLNTEAFF
len: 13
j_gene: TRBJ1-1
d_gene: .
abundance: few
v_gene: TRBV10-3

CDR3nt: TGTGCCAGCAGTTCGGCCAACAGGGGCGGCACTGAAGCTTTCTTT
CDR3aa: CASSSANRGGTEAFF
len: 15
j_gene: TRBJ1-1
d_gene: TRBD1
abundance: .
v_gene: TRBV12-3/TRBV12-4

CDR3nt: TGTGCCAGCAGTTACTCGGGCAGCGCCAAAGATGGGAGTCAGCCCCAGCATTTT
CDR3aa: CASSYSGSAKDGSQPQHF
len: 18
j_gene: TRBJ1-5
d_gene: .
abundance: many
v_gene: TRBV6-7

CDR3nt: TGCGCCAGCAGTGAGGGGACCGGTGCGTACGAGCAGTACTTC
CDR3aa: CASSEGTGAYEQYF
len: 14
j_gene: TRBJ2-7
d_gene: .
abundance: .
v_gene: TRBV10-1

CDR3nt: TGTGCCACTCCCAGACGGAACTCCTACAATGAGCAGTTCTTC
CDR3aa: CATPRRNSYNEQFF
len: 14
j_gene: TRBJ2-1
d_gene: .
abundance: .
v_gene: TRBV2

CDR3nt: TGTGCCAGCAGCCAGGGAGGACCCACAGATACGCAGTATTTT
CDR3aa: CASSQGGPTDTQYF
len: 14
j_gene: TRBJ2-3
d_gene: .
abundance: .
v_gene: TRBV11-2

CDR3nt: TGTGCCAGCAGTCCCGTGTGGATCGTGCACGAGCAGTACTTC
CDR3aa: CASSPVWIVHEQYF
len: 14
j_gene: TRBJ2-7
d_gene: .
abundance: .
v_gene: TRBV27

CDR3nt: TGTGCCAGCAGTTTAAATAGACCCCCAGGCTACGAGCAGTACTTC
CDR3aa: CASSLNRPPGYEQYF
len: 15
j_gene: TRBJ2-7
d_gene: .
abundance: many
v_gene: TRBV27

CDR3nt: TGTGCCAGCAGCTTTTCGTGGGGGAGTTTTAATGAGCAGTTCTTC
CDR3aa: CASSFSWGSFNEQFF
len: 15
j_gene: TRBJ2-1
d_gene: .
abundance: .
v_gene: TRBV7-2

CDR3nt: TGCAGTGCTAGAGCATTCGCGGGACAACGGCAGTATTTT
CDR3aa: CSARAFAGQRQYF
len: 13
j_gene: TRBJ2-3
d_gene: .
abundance: few
v_gene: TRBV20-1

CDR3nt: TGCGCCAGCAGCTTGTCTATGCGTCTGACAGGGAACACCTACGAGCAGTACTTC
CDR3aa: CASSLSMRLTGNTYEQYF
len: 18
j_gene: TRBJ2-7
d_gene: TRBD1
abundance: few
v_gene: TRBV5-1

CDR3nt: TGCAGTGCTAGACTTCCGAGACTAGCAGACTACGAGCAGTACTTC
CDR3aa: CSARLPRLADYEQYF
len: 15
j_gene: TRBJ2-7
d_gene: TRBD2
abundance: many
v_gene: TRBV20-1

CDR3nt: TGTGCCAGCAGGGGGGGGGGTAGTATAGATACGCAGTATTTT
CDR3aa: CASRGGGSIDTQYF
len: 14
j_gene: TRBJ2-3
d_gene: TRBD2
abundance: .
v_gene: TRBV28

CDR3nt: TGTGCCTCTACAATAGGACAGGGCGGCACAGATACGCAGTATTTT
CDR3aa: CASTIGQGGTDTQYF
len: 15
j_gene: TRBJ2-3
d_gene: TRBD1
abundance: few
v_gene: TRBV10-3

CDR3nt: TGTGCCATCAGTGAGTCACTAGCGGGGGCCTACAATGAGCAGTTCTTC
CDR3aa: CAISESLAGAYNEQFF
len: 16
j_gene: TRBJ2-1
d_gene: TRBD2
abundance: few
v_gene: TRBV10-3

CDR3nt: TGTGCCAGCAGCTCCGAGCCGGGACAGATCTTTTATGGCTACACCTTC
CDR3aa: CASSSEPGQIFYGYTF
len: 16
j_gene: TRBJ1-2
d_gene: TRBD1
abundance: .
v_gene: TRBV5-5

CDR3nt: TGTGCCAGCAGCTTGAAGATAGCGGGGGGTAATGAGCAGTTCTTC
CDR3aa: CASSLKIAGGNEQFF
len: 15
j_gene: TRBJ2-1
d_gene: TRBD2
abundance: many
v_gene: TRBV5-6

CDR3nt: TGCGGCGGATCTTTAGTAGCGGGAGCCAATGAGCAGTTCTTC
CDR3aa: CGGSLVAGANEQFF
len: 14
j_gene: TRBJ2-1
d_gene: TRBD2
abundance: few
v_gene: TRBV29-1

CDR3nt: TGTGCCAGCAGCTTGAGCCCCAGGGACATTCAGTACTTC
CDR3aa: CASSLSPRDIQYF
len: 13
j_gene: TRBJ2-4
d_gene: .
abundance: .
v_gene: TRBV11-2

CDR3nt: TGTGCCATCAGTGAGTCGGGGTTGGGGGAGAATGAGCAGTTCTTC
CDR3aa: CAISESGLGENEQFF
len: 15
j_gene: TRBJ2-1
d_gene: .
abundance: .
v_gene: TRBV10-3

CDR3nt: TGTGCCAGCAACCAAAATCGGGGGGAGCTGTTTTTT
CDR3aa: CASNQNRGELFF
len: 12
j_gene: TRBJ2-2
d_gene: .
abundance: many
v_gene: TRBV28

CDR3nt: TGTGCCATCAGTGAGCCGGGACGGACCTACGAGCAGTACTTC
CDR3aa: CAISEPGRTYEQYF
len: 14
j_gene: TRBJ2-7
d_gene: .
abundance: few
v_gene: TRBV10-3

CDR3nt: TGCGCCAGCTCGGACCTGAACACTGAAGCTTTCTTT
CDR3aa: CASSDLNTEAFF
len: 12
j_gene: TRBJ1-1
d_gene: .
abundance: many
v_gene: TRBV10-2

CDR3nt: TGTGCCATCAGTGAGTCTGACCGGACGGGTCGGGGATACTCTGGAAACACCATATATTTT
CDR3aa: CAISESDRTGRGYSGNTIYF
len: 20
j_gene: TRBJ1-3
d_gene: .
abundance: few
v_gene: TRBV10-3

CDR3nt: TGTGCCAGCAAATCGTCGAACTCACCCCTCCACTTT
CDR3aa: CASKSSNSPLHF
len: 12
j_gene: TRBJ1-6
d_gene: .
abundance: .
v_gene: TRBV25-1

CDR3nt: TGTGCCACCAGCAGAGATCTAGCGGTCTACAATGAGCAGTTCTTC
CDR3aa: CATSRDLAVYNEQFF
len: 15
j_gene: TRBJ2-1
d_gene: TRBD2
abundance: few
v_gene: TRBV15

CDR3nt: TGCGCCAGCAGCTTGGATGACCCACGGAATGAAAAACTGTTTTTT
CDR3aa: CASSLDDPRNEKLFF
len: 15
j_gene: TRBJ1-4
d_gene: .
abundance: .
v_gene: TRBV5-1

CDR3nt: TGTGCCACCAGCAGAGATCGAGGGGCCTCCTACGAGCAGTACTTC
CDR3aa: CATSRDRGASYEQYF
len: 15
j_gene: TRBJ2-7
d_gene: .
abundance: few
v_gene: TRBV15

CDR3nt: TGCGCCAGCAGCTGGCAGGCGAACACCGGGGAGCTGTTTTTT
CDR3aa: CASSWQANTGELFF
len: 14
j_gene: TRBJ2-2
d_gene: .
abundance: many
v_gene: TRBV5-1

CDR3nt: TGTGCCAGCAGATCAGGACAGGGCCGCGAGCAGTACTTC
CDR3aa: CASRSGQGREQYF
len: 13
j_gene: TRBJ2-7
d_gene: TRBD1
abundance: .
v_gene: TRBV12-3/TRBV12-4

CDR3nt: TGTGCCAGCAGACAATCCGGGACAGGTAGCACAGATACGCAGTATTTT
CDR3aa: CASRQSGTGSTDTQYF
len: 16
j_gene: TRBJ2-3
d_gene: TRBD1
abundance: .
v_gene: TRBV7-2

CDR3nt: TGTGCCAGCAGTTACTCGGGACGGCCGAACACTGAAGCTTTCTTT
CDR3aa: CASSYSGRPNTEAFF
len: 15
j_gene: TRBJ1-1
d_gene: .
abundance: few
v_gene: TRBV6-5

CDR3nt: TGTGCCAGCAGTCCCCTGACTAGCGGGAGGGCTGAGCAGTTCTTC
CDR3aa: CASSPLTSGRAEQFF
len: 15
j_gene: TRBJ2-1
d_gene: TRBD2
abundance: .
v_gene: TRBV27

CDR3nt: TGCGCCAGCAGCCAAGAGGCCTCCTGGACTGCGGGCGGGCTTAACTATGGCTACACCTTC
CDR3aa: CASSQEASWTAGGLNYGYTF
len: 20
j_gene: TRBJ1-2
d_gene: .
abundance: few
v_gene: TRBV4-3